A single TCR beta chain is shown here with its context. The sample comes from a study of blood T cell repertoires in COVID-19. Looking at the study overall: Specimens from acute and convalescent COVID-19 originated in the United States, Italy and Spain. Nucleic acid was either cDNA or gDNA, and it came from T cells, B-cell-depleted T cells, or PBMCs.

In the original processing: Nucleated cell counts were estimated from reference gene primer amplification. Here immunoSEQ multiplex PCR was the method, and the copy in TCRdb shows in-frame clones only, minus some. V and J calls and clone size come straight from that table; D and trimming were deduced from the DNA. The data contain roughly 30,000 clones, more than 75% of them singletons. What was sequenced was peripheral blood. This TCR came from a woman aged 60-75 years with acute or convalescent COVID-19.

In DNA form, the CDR3 reads TGTGCCAGCAGTGAGTTCCAAGGAGAAGCCCAGCATTTT. The encoded protein is CASSEFQGEAQHF. The chain couples TRBV6-2 or TRBV6-3 to TRBJ1-5; D is uncertain. Germline V gives CDR1 MNHEY, CDR2 SVGEGT. Trimming pared 5 bases from V and 11 bases from J, leaving 16 bases between. The CDR3 extends over 13 amino acids.